These 10 T cell receptor beta chains came from one sample sequenced in a study of T-cell memory formation after mild COVID-19. TCRdb used MiXCR to reprocess the 5' RACE reads, holding one entry per CDR3 protein. The sample includes approximately 260,000 distinct CDR3 sequences, 16% of them seen just once. Source material: PBMCs or a T cell subset sorted from them (not recorded which). Receptor source: a man aged 18 to 29 who had mild COVID-19 (a few samples of this study predate the infection). Cell type and time point are not known.

The chain couples TRBV7-2 to TRBJ2-5; TRBD2 is a possible D gene (6 bases). The CDR3 length is 13 residues. Trimming removed 5 bases from V and 2 bases from J, with 9 bases in between. Germline loops: CDR1 SGHTA, CDR2 FQGNSA. The CDR3 loop is CASSETRQETQYF. The DNA of the CDR3 is TGTGCCAGCAGCGAGACTAGACAAGAGACCCAGTACTTC.

This clonotype was counted at least ten times. This rearrangement joins TRBV6-4 to TRBJ2-3; the D is unclear. This CDR3 is built from 15 residues. The germline V gene has CDR1 MRHNA and CDR2 SNTAGT. Deletions cut 4 bases from V and 2 bases from J, with 13 bases between. The CDR3 DNA sequence: TGTGCCAGCAGTGCCCGAGTGGAGCCCACAGATACGCAGTATTTT. Protein: CASSARVEPTDTQYF.

CDR3: CASSLRGTGNGNTQYF. DNA of the CDR3: TGTGCCAGCAGTTTACGCGGGACAGGGAACGGGAATACGCAGTATTTT. The chain recombines TRBV27 with TRBJ2-3, with TRBD1 identical over 9 bases. The V gene end was trimmed by 2 bases and the J gene end by 7 bases; junction bases not matched to a gene: 10. Germline CDR1 is MNHEY and CDR2 is SMNVEV (reference sequence). The CDR3 totals 16 residues.

This clonotype was seen repeatedly, ten times or more. The chain couples TRBV6-5 to TRBJ2-7; D remains ambiguous. The CDR3 is made up of 12 amino acids. The V and J ends lost 6 bases and 6 bases respectively, with 12 bases between them. Germline CDR1 and CDR2: MNHEY and SVGAGI. CDR3 sequence reads: CASSLASGEQYF. CDR3 DNA: TGTGCCAGCAGCCTCGCTTCGGGCGAGCAGTACTTC.

Only a few counts were recorded for this clonotype. The chain is built from TRBV12-3 or TRBV12-4 and TRBJ2-3; 7 nucleotides match TRBD2. CDR3 length equals 15 residues. V shed 7 bases, J shed 4 bases, and the junction held 11 bases outside the gene matches. The CDR3 nucleotides are TGTGCCAGCATTCCAGCGGGGTCCCTGGCAGATACGCAGTATTTT. Protein sequence: CASIPAGSLADTQYF.

As for this clonotype: Being one base from a much bigger clone, this may be a read error. This chain connects TRBV11-2 to TRBJ2-3; no clear D gene. The CDR3 length is 13 residues. Germline-derived CDR1 and CDR2 are SGHAT and FQNNGV. V was cut by 0 bases and J by 4 bases, with 5 bases left in between. CDR3 bases: TGTGCCAGCAGCTTAGAAAGGGCAGATACGCAGTATTTT. Translating gives CASSLERADTQYF.

This clonotype was counted between two and nine times. This chain connects TRBV2 to TRBJ1-2; D is unclear. Trimming shortened V by 8 bases and J by 4 bases, and 14 bases separated the two germline ends. The length of the CDR3 is 13 residues. CDR1 and CDR2 from the germline V gene are SNHLY and FYNNEI. CDR3 region: CASLDGLLYGYTF. CDR3 coding DNA: TGTGCCAGCTTGGACGGACTGCTCTATGGCTACACCTTC.

This clonotype came up many times. This sequence joins TRBV7-6 and TRBJ2-1; D ambiguous. Germline V gene sequence: CDR1 SGHVS, CDR2 FNYEAQ. V lost 1 base and J 7 bases, leaving 8 bases between the germline ends. This CDR3 is built from 13 residues. The CDR3 DNA sequence: TGTGCCAGCAGCTTAGTAGGTGGTAATGAGCAGTTCTTC. It translates to CASSLVGGNEQFF.

The chain couples TRBV5-1 to TRBJ1-4, with a weak D call TRBD1 (6 bases). Germline V gene data show CDR1 as SGHRS and CDR2 as YFSETQ. The V gene lost 0 bases and the J gene lost 8 bases, with 14 bases spanning the gap. This CDR3 has 15 residues. The CDR3 DNA is TGCGCCAGCAGCTTGGTACAGGGTCAAGGGGAAAAACTGTTTTTT. Protein product: CASSLVQGQGEKLFF.

This clonotype was counted ten times or more. The rearrangement joins TRBV20-1 to TRBJ1-5; D is undetermined. V was pared by 0 bases and J by 0 bases, with 12 bases between. The CDR3 is made up of 16 amino acids. Germline lookup yields CDR1 DFQATT and CDR2 SNEGSKA (reference sequence). The CDR3 coding sequence is TGCAGTGCTAGAGATCGATACCCGAATAGCAATCAGCCCCAGCATTTT. This sequence encodes CSARDRYPNSNQPQHF.